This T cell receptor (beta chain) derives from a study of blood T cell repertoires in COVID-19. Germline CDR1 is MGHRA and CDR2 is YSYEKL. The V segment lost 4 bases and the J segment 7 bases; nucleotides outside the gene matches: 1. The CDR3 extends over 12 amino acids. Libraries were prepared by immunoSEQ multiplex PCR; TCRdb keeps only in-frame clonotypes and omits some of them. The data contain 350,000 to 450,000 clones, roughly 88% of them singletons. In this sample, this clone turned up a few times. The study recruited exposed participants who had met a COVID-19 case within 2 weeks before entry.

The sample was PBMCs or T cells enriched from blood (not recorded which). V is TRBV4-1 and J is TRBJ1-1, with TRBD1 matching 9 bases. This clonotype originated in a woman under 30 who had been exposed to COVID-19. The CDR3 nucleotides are TGCGCCAGCAGCCGGACAGGGGATGAAGCTTTCTTT. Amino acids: CASSRTGDEAFF.